This T cell receptor (beta chain) was sequenced in a study of shared clonotypes between healthy human individuals. Study-wide points: In contrast to clonotypes shared by all four donors, non-shared clonotypes had lower generation probabilities. The study generally estimated greater richness for naive than memory subsets.

The naive CD8 population came from CD45RO-negative cells selected for CCR7, without terminally differentiated effector memory CD45RA+ cells. All the donors were Caucasian adults who lived in Nashville, Tennessee. V gave up 0 bases and J gave up 5 bases, with 23 bases separating them. From germline, CDR1 is SGHVS and CDR2 FQNEAQ. The CDR3 length is 18 residues. In the original analysis: Filtering differed for immunoSEQ, which gave only junction sequences without quality scores. TCRdb's copy holds only in-frame clones and misses some; the assay was immunoSEQ multiplex PCR. V, J and clone size were drawn from that table, and D and trimming were deduced from the DNA. Altogether some 630,000 clones are present, roughly 95% being singletons, with the ten largest covering around 0.1%. Concerning this clone itself: Its specificity is unknown.

The specimen was naive CD8+ T cells sorted from blood. This clonotype originated in a woman in her twenties or thirties in good health. The chain recombines TRBV7-8 with TRBJ2-7, with D perhaps TRBD1 or TRBD2 (6 bases each). This CDR3 is CASSLALIGGIRRHEQYF. The CDR3, as DNA: TGTGCCAGCAGCTTAGCGCTAATAGGGGGGATAAGGAGGCACGAGCAGTACTTC.